Listed here are 13 T cell receptor beta chains from one sample, sequenced in a study of blood T cell repertoires in COVID-19. The table came from immunoSEQ multiplex PCR; TCRdb's copy has only in-frame clones and leaves some out. The sample yields tens of thousands of clones, about four fifths seen once. What was sequenced was peripheral blood. The source of these receptors is a man in his fifties or sixties with acute or convalescent COVID-19.

This clone was seen just once. This chain links TRBV6-2 or TRBV6-3 with TRBJ2-7, with TRBD1 identical over 8 bases. J lost 4 bases, V lost 2 bases, and 10 bases had no gene match. Per the germline V gene, CDR1 is MNHEY and CDR2 is SVGEGT. This CDR3 contains 16 residues. In DNA form, the CDR3 reads TGTGCCAGCAGTTACCCTGGTACAGGGGGACAATACGAGCAGTACTTC. Translated: CASSYPGTGGQYEQYF.

This clone was observed once. The chain is built from TRBV19 and TRBJ1-5; D gene uncertain. CDR3 length equals 14 residues. V was cut by 3 bases and J by 3 bases, with 9 bases left in between. In germline, CDR1 is LNHDA, CDR2 SQIVND (reference sequence). The chain's CDR3 is CASSMGHFNQPQHF. As DNA, the CDR3 is TGTGCCAGTAGTATGGGCCACTTCAATCAGCCCCAGCATTTT.

The chain joins TRBV27 to TRBJ1-2; D might be TRBD1 (5 bases). The CDR3 runs to 14 residues. Germline V CDR1 and CDR2: MNHEY, SMNVEV (reference sequence). Trimming took off 6 bases at V and 4 bases at J, with 15 bases between the two ends. CDR3 protein: CASREMGPLYGYTF. CDR3 coding DNA: TGTGCCAGCAGGGAGATGGGGCCCCTCTATGGCTACACCTTC.

The gene calls are TRBV9 and TRBJ2-3, with 11 bases lining up with TRBD2. This CDR3 region has 15 residues. CDR1 is SGDLS and CDR2 is YYNGEE in the germline V gene. The J segment lost 0 bases and the V segment lost 8 bases, leaving 5 bases of the junction unmatched. CDR3 protein: CASDLAGGSTDTQYF. The CDR3 DNA sequence: TGTGCCAGTGACCTAGCGGGAGGAAGCACAGATACGCAGTATTTT.

The V gene is TRBV30, the J gene TRBJ2-3; no clear D gene. The CDR3 sequence is 12 residues long. With 2 bases removed from V and 6 bases from J, the gap between germline ends came to 9 bases. CDR1 is GTSNPN and CDR2 is SVGIG in the germline V gene (reference sequence). The CDR3 nucleotides are TGTGCCTGGAGTCCCCTTGGCGATACGCAGTATTTT. Protein sequence: CAWSPLGDTQYF.

This CDR3 is CASSLRGRLIEAFF. CDR3 sequence (DNA): TGTGCCAGCAGTTTGAGGGGGCGTCTTATAGAAGCTTTCTTT. The chain combines TRBV27 with TRBJ1-1; 7 positions agree with TRBD1. V gave up 3 bases and J gave up 8 bases; unmatched junction bases: 9. The germline gives CDR1 MNHEY, CDR2 SMNVEV (reference sequence). The CDR3 loop spans 14 amino acids.

This sequence joins TRBV29-1 and TRBJ2-7, with TRBD2 as a possible D gene (6 bases). CDR3 length: 12 residues. CDR1 is SQVTM and CDR2 is ANQGSEA in the germline V gene. Deletions cut 6 bases from V and 0 bases from J, with 9 bases between. CDR3 sequence reads: CSVTSSSYEQYF. CDR3 DNA sequence: TGCAGCGTCACTAGCAGCTCCTACGAGCAGTACTTC.

The rearrangement joins TRBV23-1 to TRBJ2-2; D may be TRBD1 (5 bases). TRBV23-1 qualifies as an ORF whose function is uncertain. V lost 0 bases to trimming and J lost 1 base, with 12 bases between them. CDR3 length: 17 amino acids. Here the CDR3 reads CASSQSSDIGNTGELFF. The CDR3 nucleotides read TGCGCCAGCAGTCAATCTTCGGACATAGGGAACACCGGGGAGCTGTTTTTT.

The chain employs TRBV30 and TRBJ1-5; D is undetermined. The CDR3 totals 13 residues. V was cut by 1 base and J by 0 bases, with 4 bases left in between. Looked up from germline, CDR1 is GTSNPN and CDR2 is SVGIG (reference sequence). CDR3 amino acids: CAWSAVSNQPQHF. CDR3 bases: TGTGCCTGGAGTGCCGTTAGCAATCAGCCCCAGCATTTT. Drawing the rest from reference TRBV30 and TRBJ1-5, the complete variable domain is SQTIHQWPATLVQPVGSPLSLECTVEGTSNPNLYWYRQAAGRGLQLLFYSVGIGQISSEVPQNLSASRPQDRQFILSSKKLLLSDSGFYLCAWSAVSNQPQHFGDGTRLSIL.

This rearrangement joins TRBV11-3 to TRBJ2-1; 9 bases fit TRBD2. Looked up from germline, CDR1 is SGHNT and CDR2 is YENEEA. This CDR3 spans 15 amino acids. V was pared by 5 bases and J by 7 bases, with 9 bases of the junction left unmatched. This chain's CDR3 is CASSRGSSGINEQFF. CDR3 bases: TGTGCCAGCAGCCGCGGGTCTAGCGGGATTAATGAGCAGTTCTTC. Drawing the rest from reference TRBV11-3 and TRBJ2-1, the complete variable domain is EAGVVQSPRYKIIEKKQPVAFWCNPISGHNTLYWYLQNLGQGPELLIRYENEEAVDDSQLPKDRFSAERLKGVDSTLKIQPAELGDSAVYLCASSRGSSGINEQFFGPGTRLTVL.

The rearrangement uses TRBV19 and TRBJ2-6; TRBD2 agrees at 10 bases. The CDR3 loop spans 17 amino acids. Germline CDR1 and CDR2: LNHDA and SQIVND (reference sequence). V lost 6 bases and J lost 0; bases outside the gene matches: 5. CDR3 nucleotide sequence: TGTGCCAGTAGGTGGGCTAGCGGGAGCTCTGGGGCCAACGTCCTGACTTTC. Its translation: CASRWASGSSGANVLTF.

The rearrangement joins TRBV11-2 to TRBJ2-2, with 11 bases fitting TRBD2. Germline V gives CDR1 SGHAT, CDR2 FQNNGV. The CDR3 runs to 18 residues. The J segment lost 1 base and the V segment lost 2 bases, leaving 6 bases of the junction unmatched. The CDR3 DNA reads as TGTGCCAGCAGCTTATCACCCCTAGCGGGAGGGAACACCGGGGAGCTGTTTTTT. Translating it yields CASSLSPLAGGNTGELFF.

Only one count was recorded for this clone. The V gene is TRBV11-2, the J gene TRBJ2-1, with 13 bases fitting TRBD2. With 4 bases clipped from V and 6 bases from J, the junction kept 3 bases outside the gene matches. CDR3 size: 15 residues. Germline-derived CDR1 and CDR2 are SGHAT and FQNNGV. CDR3 amino acids: CASSSLAGGVNEQFF. The CDR3 nucleotides are TGTGCCAGCAGCTCACTAGCGGGGGGGGTCAATGAGCAGTTCTTC.